This T cell receptor beta chain was found in a study of T cell responses to AZD1222 COVID-19 vaccine. Overall study: Some second doses came at about 4 weeks and others at about 12 weeks; these were pooled. Broader study findings: Only five or six individuals given AZD1222 were seropositive at baseline. Regions 160-218 and 743-854 held dominance among vaccine-associated CD4 TCRs, which spanned spike.

Trimming cost V 1 base and J 5 bases, with 12 bases left between them. CDR3 length equals 15 residues. The germline V gene encodes CDR1 MDHEN and CDR2 SYDVKM. Sequenced by immunoSEQ multiplex PCR; TCRdb stores in-frame clones only, minus some. Of approximately 260,000 clones listed, more than 85% are singletons. Details on this clone: Its antigen is not known.

This specimen was peripheral blood, taken on day 0 of AZD1222 vaccination. V gene TRBV28 combines with J gene TRBJ2-1; D remains ambiguous. The receptor was derived from an adult in good health. CDR3 sequence reads: CASSLLGAFDNEQFF. The CDR3, as DNA: TGTGCCAGCAGTTTATTGGGTGCCTTCGACAATGAGCAGTTCTTC.